Each of the 6 T cell receptor beta chains below was sequenced from the same sample in a study of T cell responses to AZD1222 COVID-19 vaccine. Clones were read by immunoSEQ multiplex PCR, and TCRdb kept only the in-frame ones, dropping some. The repertoire holds under 150,000 clones, with approximately 91% as singletons. The sample here was peripheral blood, taken 28 days after the second AZD1222 dose. The receptors stem from an adult who received the AZD1222 COVID-19 vaccine.

As DNA, the CDR3 is TGTGCCAGCTGGAACGGGACAAGTAATGAAAAACTGTTTTTT. Translation gives CASWNGTSNEKLFF. The chain recombines TRBV18 with TRBJ1-4; weak D call: TRBD1 (6 bases). The germline V and J ends were trimmed by 7 bases and 4 bases, with 13 bases remaining between them. The CDR3 is made up of 14 amino acids. Germline CDR1 and CDR2: KGHSH and LQKENI. The full variable domain, in which reference TRBV18 and TRBJ1-4 provide the parts outside the CDR3, is NAGVMQNPRHLVRRRGQEARLRCSPMKGHSHVYWYRQLPEEGLKFMVYLQKENIIDESGMPKERFSAEFPKEGPSILRIQQVVRGDSAAYFCASWNGTSNEKLFFGSGTQLSVL.

This clone was observed once. In the same sample, other DNA sequences code for this CDR3. This rearrangement joins TRBV5-1 to TRBJ1-2; D ambiguous. The ends were cut back, 0 bases at V and 2 bases at J, with 5 bases in the middle. Germline V gene lookup returns CDR1 SGHRS and CDR2 YFSETQ. CDR3 length: 13 residues. Written as DNA, the CDR3 is TGCGCCAGCAGCTTGGGAGGGAACTATGGCTACACCTTC. Translation: CASSLGGNYGYTF.

In its sample, this clone is medium-sized. The chain joins TRBV5-1 to TRBJ1-1, with a weak D call TRBD1 (6 bases). The CDR3 contains 17 residues. CDR1 is SGHRS and CDR2 is YFSETQ in the germline V gene. V was clipped by 0 bases and J by 3 bases, with 18 bases between them. The CDR3 is CASSLGPWGRRYTEAFF. The CDR3 region has the DNA TGCGCCAGCAGCTTGGGGCCTTGGGGGCGCAGGTACACTGAAGCTTTCTTT.

V usage is TRBV5-1 and J usage is TRBJ1-2, with D possibly TRBD1 on 6 matching bases. The V end was cut by 4 bases, the J end by 0 bases, with 13 bases between. This CDR3 has 15 residues. CDR1 and CDR2 (germline): SGHRS, YFSETQ. This CDR3 reads CASSERDKANYGYTF. CDR3 in DNA: TGCGCCAGCAGCGAACGGGACAAAGCTAACTATGGCTACACCTTC.

The chain uses TRBV11-3 and TRBJ2-3, with TRBD1 identical over 7 bases. CDR1 and CDR2 (germline): SGHNT, YENEEA. The CDR3 extends over 14 amino acids. After removal of 5 bases from V and 2 bases from J, the junction contained 4 bases not matched to a gene. The CDR3 spells CASSPGTATDTQYF. DNA of the CDR3: TGTGCCAGCAGCCCCGGGACAGCCACAGATACGCAGTATTTT.

The chain couples TRBV15 to TRBJ2-5; tentatively, D is TRBD2 (6 bases). The CDR3 runs to 14 residues. V lost 8 bases and J 4 bases, leaving 17 bases between the germline ends. Germline lookup yields CDR1 LNHNV and CDR2 YYDKDF (reference sequence). For the CDR3, the DNA is TGTGCCACCTCCTCGCGGGACGGTCGAGAGACCCAGTACTTC. Encoded protein: CATSSRDGRETQYF.